Listed here is a single TCR beta chain. CDR3 length: 14 residues. Germline CDR1 reads SGHDT; CDR2 reads YYEEEE. Germline trimming cut 5 bases from V and 1 base from J; bases unmatched to any gene: 5. TCRdb's table, derived via immunoSEQ multiplex PCR, lists solely in-frame clones and lacks some. This sample yields tens of thousands of clones, of which roughly 94% are seen a single time; over 15% belongs to the top ten. This specimen belongs to a study of human versus mouse CDR3 diversity and MHC coevolution. The material sequenced was naive CD4+ T cells from blood. Described subset: CD45RO-negative CD62L-positive naive CD4 T cells. V gene TRBV5-6 combines with J gene TRBJ1-1; 7 bases align to TRBD1. The receptor was derived from a person in their sixties or seventies in good health. Here the CDR3 reads CASRLRQGNTEAFF. Here the CDR3 DNA reads TGTGCCAGCAGACTCCGACAGGGGAACACTGAAGCTTTCTTT.